The 2 T cell receptor beta chains in this list originate from one sample, sequenced in a study of blood T cell repertoires in COVID-19. Clones were sequenced by immunoSEQ multiplex PCR, and TCRdb holds only the in-frame ones, with some missing. The repertoire has about 420,000 clones, about 90% of them found once; the top ten carry 0.75% to 0.85%. The sequenced sample consisted of peripheral blood. The origin of the receptors is a young man with COVID-19, enrolled during active disease.

The chain joins TRBV7-9 to TRBJ2-3; D might be TRBD1 (5 bases). V gave up 4 bases and J gave up 0 bases, with 14 bases separating them. The length of the CDR3 is 16 residues. Germline assignment: CDR1 SEHNR and CDR2 FQNEAQ (reference sequence). CDR3 coding DNA: TGTGCCAGCAGCTACTCGTCCAGGGTGAGCACAGATACGCAGTATTTT. Residues: CASSYSSRVSTDTQYF.

This clone has more than one count but fewer than ten. The chain employs TRBV10-1 and TRBJ1-3; no clear D gene. Trimming cost V 6 bases and J 1 base, with 10 bases left between them. CDR3 size: 14 residues. Per germline, CDR1 WNHNN and CDR2 SYGVQD (reference sequence). For the CDR3, the DNA is TGCGCCAGCAGCACGGGGAGATCTGGAAACACCATATATTTT. Protein: CASSTGRSGNTIYF.